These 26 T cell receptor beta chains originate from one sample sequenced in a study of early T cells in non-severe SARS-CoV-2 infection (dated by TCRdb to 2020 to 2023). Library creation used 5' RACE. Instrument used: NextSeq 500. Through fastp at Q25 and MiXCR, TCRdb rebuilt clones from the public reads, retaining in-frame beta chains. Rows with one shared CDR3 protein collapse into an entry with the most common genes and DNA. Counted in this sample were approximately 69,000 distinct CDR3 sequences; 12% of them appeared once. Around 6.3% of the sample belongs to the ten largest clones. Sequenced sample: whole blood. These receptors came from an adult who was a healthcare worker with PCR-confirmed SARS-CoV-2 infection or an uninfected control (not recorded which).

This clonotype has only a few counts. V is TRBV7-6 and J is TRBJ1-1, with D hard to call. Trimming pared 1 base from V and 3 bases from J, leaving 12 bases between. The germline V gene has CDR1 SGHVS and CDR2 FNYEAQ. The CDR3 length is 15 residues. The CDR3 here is CASSLVAGRDTEAFF. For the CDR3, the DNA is TGTGCCAGCAGCTTAGTCGCGGGTCGGGACACTGAAGCTTTCTTT.

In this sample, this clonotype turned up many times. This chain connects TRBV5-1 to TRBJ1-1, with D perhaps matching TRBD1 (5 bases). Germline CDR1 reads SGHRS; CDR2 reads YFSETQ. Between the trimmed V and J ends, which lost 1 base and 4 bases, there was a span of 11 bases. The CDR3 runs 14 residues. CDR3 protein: CASSLQADSTEAFF. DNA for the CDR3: TGCGCCAGCAGCTTGCAGGCAGACAGCACTGAAGCTTTCTTT. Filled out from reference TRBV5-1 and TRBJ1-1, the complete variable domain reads KAGVTQTPRYLIKTRGQQVTLSCSPISGHRSVSWYQQTPGQGLQFLFEYFSETQRNKGNFPGRFSGRQFSNSRSEMNVSTLELGDSALYLCASSLQADSTEAFFGQGTRLTVV.

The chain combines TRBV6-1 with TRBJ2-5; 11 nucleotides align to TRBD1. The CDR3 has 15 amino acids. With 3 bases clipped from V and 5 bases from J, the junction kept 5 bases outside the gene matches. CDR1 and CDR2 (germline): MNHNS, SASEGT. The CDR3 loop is CASSEDRGRAETQYF. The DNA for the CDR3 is TGTGCCAGCAGTGAGGACAGGGGGCGCGCGGAGACCCAGTACTTC.

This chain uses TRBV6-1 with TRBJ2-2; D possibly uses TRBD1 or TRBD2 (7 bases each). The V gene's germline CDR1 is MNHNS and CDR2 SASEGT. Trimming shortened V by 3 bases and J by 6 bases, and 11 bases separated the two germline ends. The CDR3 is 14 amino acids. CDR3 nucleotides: TGTGCCAGCAGTGAGACAGGGAGGGCCGGGGAGCTGTTTTTT. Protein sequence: CASSETGRAGELFF.

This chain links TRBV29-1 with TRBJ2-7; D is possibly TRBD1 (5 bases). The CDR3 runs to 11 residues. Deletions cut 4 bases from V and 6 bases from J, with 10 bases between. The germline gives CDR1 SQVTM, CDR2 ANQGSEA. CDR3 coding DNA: TGCAGCGTTGTACAGGTCCGCGAGCAGTACTTC. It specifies CSVVQVREQYF.

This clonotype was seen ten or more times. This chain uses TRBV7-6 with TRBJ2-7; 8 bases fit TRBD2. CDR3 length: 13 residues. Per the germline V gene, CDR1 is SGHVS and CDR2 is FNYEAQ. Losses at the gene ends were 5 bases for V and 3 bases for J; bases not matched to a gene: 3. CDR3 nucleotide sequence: TGTGCCAGCAGCCTGACTAGCGACTACGAGCAGTACTTC. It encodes CASSLTSDYEQYF.

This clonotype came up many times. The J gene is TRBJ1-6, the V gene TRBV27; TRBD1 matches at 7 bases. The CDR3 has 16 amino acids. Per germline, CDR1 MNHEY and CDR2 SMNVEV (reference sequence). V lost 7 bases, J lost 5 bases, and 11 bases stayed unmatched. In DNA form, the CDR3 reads TGTGCCAGCACTTGGACAGGCTTCTCTCATAATTCACCCCTCCACTTT. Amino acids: CASTWTGFSHNSPLHF.

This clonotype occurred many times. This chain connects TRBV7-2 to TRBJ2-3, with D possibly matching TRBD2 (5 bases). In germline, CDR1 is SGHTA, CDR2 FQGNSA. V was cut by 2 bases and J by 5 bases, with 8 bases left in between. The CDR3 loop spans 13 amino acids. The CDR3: CASSLSGGDTQYF. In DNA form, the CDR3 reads TGTGCCAGCAGCTTAAGCGGTGGAGATACGCAGTATTTT.

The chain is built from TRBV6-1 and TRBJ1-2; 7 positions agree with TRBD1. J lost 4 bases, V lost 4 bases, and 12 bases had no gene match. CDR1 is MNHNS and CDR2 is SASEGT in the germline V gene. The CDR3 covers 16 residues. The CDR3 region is CASSARDSPHFYGYTF. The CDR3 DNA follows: TGTGCCAGCAGTGCCCGGGACAGTCCTCATTTCTATGGCTACACCTTC.

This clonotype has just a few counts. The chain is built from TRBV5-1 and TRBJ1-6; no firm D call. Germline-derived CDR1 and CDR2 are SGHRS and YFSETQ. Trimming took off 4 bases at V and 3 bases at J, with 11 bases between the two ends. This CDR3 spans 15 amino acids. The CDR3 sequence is CASSQRGIYNSPLHF. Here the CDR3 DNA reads TGCGCCAGCAGCCAACGGGGTATCTATAATTCACCCCTCCACTTT.

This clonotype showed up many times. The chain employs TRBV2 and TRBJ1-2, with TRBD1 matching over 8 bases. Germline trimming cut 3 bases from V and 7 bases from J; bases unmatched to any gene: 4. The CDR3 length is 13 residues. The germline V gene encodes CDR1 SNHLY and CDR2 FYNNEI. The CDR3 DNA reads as TGTGCCAGCAGTGAGGACAGGGTGGGTGGCTACACCTTC. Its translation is CASSEDRVGGYTF.

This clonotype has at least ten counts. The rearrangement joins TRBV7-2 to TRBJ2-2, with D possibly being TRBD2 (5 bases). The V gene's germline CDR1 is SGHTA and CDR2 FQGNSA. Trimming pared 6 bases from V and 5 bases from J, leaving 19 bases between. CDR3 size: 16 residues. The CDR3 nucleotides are TGTGCCAGCAGGGACCCACGGGGTGGTGGTACCGGGGAGCTGTTTTTT. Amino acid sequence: CASRDPRGGGTGELFF.

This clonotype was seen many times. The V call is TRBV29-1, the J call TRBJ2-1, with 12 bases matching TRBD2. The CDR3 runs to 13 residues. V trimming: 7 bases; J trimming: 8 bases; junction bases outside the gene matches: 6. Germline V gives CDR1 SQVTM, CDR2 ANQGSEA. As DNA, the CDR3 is TGCAGCGAGACTAGCGGGAGATTCGATGAGCAGTTCTTC. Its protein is CSETSGRFDEQFF.

CDR3 region: CSAVLAGGPPVQSYNEQFF. The DNA for the CDR3 is TGCAGTGCTGTACTAGCGGGAGGCCCGCCGGTACAGTCCTACAATGAGCAGTTCTTC. The chain couples TRBV20-1 to TRBJ2-1; TRBD2 agrees at 12 bases. This CDR3 has 19 amino acids. Germline V CDR1 and CDR2: DFQATT, SNEGSKA (reference sequence). Trimming at V came to 5 bases and at J to 1 base, leaving 15 bases not matched to a gene.

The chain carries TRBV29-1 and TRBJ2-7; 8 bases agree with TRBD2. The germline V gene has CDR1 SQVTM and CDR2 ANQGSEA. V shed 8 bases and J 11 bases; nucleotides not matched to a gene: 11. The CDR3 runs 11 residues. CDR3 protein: CSTTVAGLEYF. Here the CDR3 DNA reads TGCAGCACGACCGTAGCGGGACTAGAGTACTTC.

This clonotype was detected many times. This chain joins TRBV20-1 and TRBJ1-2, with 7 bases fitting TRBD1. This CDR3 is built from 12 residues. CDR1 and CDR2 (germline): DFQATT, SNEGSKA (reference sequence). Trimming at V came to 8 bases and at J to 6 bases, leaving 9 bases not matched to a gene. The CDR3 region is CSTRGQQDGYTF. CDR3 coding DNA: TGCAGTACAAGGGGACAGCAAGATGGCTACACCTTC.

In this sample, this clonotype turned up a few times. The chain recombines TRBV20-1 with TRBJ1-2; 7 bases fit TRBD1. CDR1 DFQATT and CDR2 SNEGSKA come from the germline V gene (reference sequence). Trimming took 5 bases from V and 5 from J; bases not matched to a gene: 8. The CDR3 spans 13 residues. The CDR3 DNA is TGCAGTGCTCCCCGACAGGGCCCTTATGGCTACACCTTC. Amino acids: CSAPRQGPYGYTF.

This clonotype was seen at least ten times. CDR3 DNA: TGCAGCGGCACGTGGGGACTAGCGGGGGGCTCAGATACGCAGTATTTT. Its translation: CSGTWGLAGGSDTQYF. The chain uses TRBV29-1 and TRBJ2-3, with 15 bases lining up with TRBD2. Losses at the gene ends were 7 bases for V and 4 bases for J; bases not matched to a gene: 9. CDR1 is SQVTM and CDR2 is ANQGSEA in the germline V gene. The CDR3 covers 16 residues.

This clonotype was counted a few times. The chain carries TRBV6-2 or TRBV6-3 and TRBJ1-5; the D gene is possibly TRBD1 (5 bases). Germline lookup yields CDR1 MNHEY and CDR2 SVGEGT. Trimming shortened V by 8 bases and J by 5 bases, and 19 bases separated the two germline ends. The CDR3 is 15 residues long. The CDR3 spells CASGIRDPSYQPQHF. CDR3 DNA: TGTGCCAGCGGGATACGGGACCCGAGTTATCAGCCCCAGCATTTT.

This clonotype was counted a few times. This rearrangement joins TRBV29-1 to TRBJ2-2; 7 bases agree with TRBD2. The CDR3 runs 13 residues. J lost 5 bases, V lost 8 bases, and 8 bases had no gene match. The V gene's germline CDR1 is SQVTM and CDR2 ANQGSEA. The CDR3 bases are TGCAGCCCGCCGAGGGGAGGGACCGGGGAGCTGTTTTTT. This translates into CSPPRGGTGELFF.

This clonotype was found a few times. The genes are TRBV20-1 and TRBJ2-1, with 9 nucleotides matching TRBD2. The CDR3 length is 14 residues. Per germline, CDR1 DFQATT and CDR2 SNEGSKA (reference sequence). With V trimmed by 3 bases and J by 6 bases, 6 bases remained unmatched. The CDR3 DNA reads TGCAGTGCTAGGGGAGCGGGAGGCTTCAATGAGCAGTTCTTC. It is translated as CSARGAGGFNEQFF.

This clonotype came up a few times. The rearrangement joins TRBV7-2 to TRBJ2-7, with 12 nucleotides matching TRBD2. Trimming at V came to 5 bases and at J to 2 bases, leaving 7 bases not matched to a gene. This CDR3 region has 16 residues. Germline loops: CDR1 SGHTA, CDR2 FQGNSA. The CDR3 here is CASSLKLAGGTYEQYF. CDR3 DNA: TGTGCCAGCAGCCTGAAACTAGCGGGAGGTACCTACGAGCAGTACTTC.

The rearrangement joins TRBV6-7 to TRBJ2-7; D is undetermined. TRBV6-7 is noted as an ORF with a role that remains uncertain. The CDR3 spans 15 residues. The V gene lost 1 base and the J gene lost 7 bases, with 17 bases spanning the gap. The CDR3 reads CASSYWAAHSQEQYF. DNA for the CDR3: TGTGCCAGCAGTTACTGGGCAGCACATTCTCAAGAGCAGTACTTC.

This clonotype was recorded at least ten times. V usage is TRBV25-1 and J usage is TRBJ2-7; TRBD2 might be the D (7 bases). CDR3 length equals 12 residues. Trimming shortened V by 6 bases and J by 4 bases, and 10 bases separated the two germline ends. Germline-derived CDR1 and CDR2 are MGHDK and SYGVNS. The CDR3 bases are TGTGCCAGCAGAAGGGGGGGATACGAGCAGTACTTC. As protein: CASRRGGYEQYF.

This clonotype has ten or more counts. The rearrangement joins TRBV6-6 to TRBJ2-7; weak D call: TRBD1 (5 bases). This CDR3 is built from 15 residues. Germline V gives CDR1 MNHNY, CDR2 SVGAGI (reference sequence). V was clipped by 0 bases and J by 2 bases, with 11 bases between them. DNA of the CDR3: TGTGCCAGCAGTTACTCCGCGGACAAAGCCTACGAGCAGTACTTC. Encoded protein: CASSYSADKAYEQYF.

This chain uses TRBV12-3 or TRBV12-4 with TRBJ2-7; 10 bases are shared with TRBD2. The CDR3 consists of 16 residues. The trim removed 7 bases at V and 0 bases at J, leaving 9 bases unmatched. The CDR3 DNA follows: TGTGCCAGCAAATCAGGGACTAGCGAGAGCTCCTACGAGCAGTACTTC. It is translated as CASKSGTSESSYEQYF.